The rows below give T cell receptor beta chains drawn from one sample of a study of shared clonotypes between healthy human individuals. TCRdb's table, derived via immunoSEQ multiplex PCR, lists solely in-frame clones and lacks some. The sample has roughly 2.2 million clones, around 92% seen once. The source material was naive CD4+ T cells from PBMCs. The receptors stem from a man younger than 35 in good health. Some clones in this sample may be carry-over from other donors' samples. The CDR3 runs from the conserved cysteine through the conserved F or W. The D gene is left open where the match is weak. Only part of the rows carry a size: once, few, many, or a class if the clone is expanded.

cdr3_aa cdr3_nt clone_size d_call j_call v_call
CASSPGSPGGEQYF TGTGCCAGCAGTCCCGGGAGCCCCGGTGGCGAGCAGTACTTC NA NA TRBJ2-7 TRBV6-6
CASSLDGLADSYEQYF TGCGCCAGCAGCTTGGACGGACTAGCGGACTCCTACGAGCAGTACTTC NA TRBD2 TRBJ2-7 TRBV5-1
CASSPDGGPGTQYF TGTGCCAGCAGCCCAGACGGAGGGCCTGGTACGCAGTATTTT NA NA TRBJ2-3 TRBV7-3
CASSIGTGASSYEQYF TGTGCCAGTAGTATCGGGACAGGGGCTAGCTCCTACGAGCAGTACTTC once TRBD1 TRBJ2-7 TRBV19
CASSQVRQGRTEAFF TGCGCCAGCAGCCAAGTCAGGCAGGGAAGGACTGAAGCTTTCTTT NA NA TRBJ1-1 TRBV4-3
CASSIGQGVNEQFF TGTGCCAGTAGTATCGGACAGGGGGTCAATGAGCAGTTCTTC NA TRBD1 TRBJ2-1 TRBV19
CAISEGQNQPQHF TGTGCCATCAGTGAGGGACAGAATCAGCCCCAGCATTTT NA NA TRBJ1-5 TRBV10-3
CASSFRRDSQVEQYF TGTGCCAGCAGTTTTCGCCGGGACAGTCAAGTGGAGCAGTACTTC NA TRBD1 TRBJ2-7 TRBV27
CASIAKGMNTEAFF TGTGCCAGCATAGCGAAGGGTATGAACACTGAAGCTTTCTTT NA NA TRBJ1-1 TRBV7-9
CASRWTSGFPGELFF TGTGCCAGCAGGTGGACTAGCGGGTTTCCCGGGGAGCTGTTTTTT NA TRBD2 TRBJ2-2 TRBV28
CASSLRGTEAFF TGTGCCAGTAGTCTCCGGGGCACTGAAGCTTTCTTT NA NA TRBJ1-1 TRBV19
CASSPTVNTEAFF TGTGCCAGCTCACCGACGGTGAACACTGAAGCTTTCTTT NA NA TRBJ1-1 TRBV18
CASSSRGGGTPYGYTF TGTGCCAGCAGCTCCCGTGGGGGCGGGACACCCTATGGCTACACCTTC NA NA TRBJ1-2 TRBV28
CASSLPYGRGAWTEAFF TGTGCCAGCAGCTTGCCATACGGCCGGGGTGCTTGGACTGAAGCTTTCTTT NA NA TRBJ1-1 TRBV5-8
CSLGRAGETQYF TGCAGCCTGGGTAGGGCGGGAGAGACCCAGTACTTC once NA TRBJ2-5 TRBV29-1
CASSLDGRRELFF TGTGCCAGCAGCTTAGACGGCCGAAGGGAGCTGTTTTTT NA NA TRBJ2-2 TRBV7-3
CASSLELYGGTGELFF TGTGCCAGCAGCTTAGAACTTTACGGTGGGACCGGGGAGCTGTTTTTT NA NA TRBJ2-2 TRBV7-9
CASSGVTSGRGPIYEQYF TGTGCCAGCAGTGGGGTTACTAGCGGAAGGGGCCCGATCTACGAGCAGTACTTC NA TRBD2 TRBJ2-7 TRBV28
CASSQQAEKETQYF TGCGCCAGCAGTCAACAGGCAGAAAAAGAGACCCAGTACTTC NA NA TRBJ2-5 TRBV23-1
CASSPGRNSYEQYF TGTGCCAGCTCACCGGGACGGAATTCCTACGAGCAGTACTTC NA NA TRBJ2-7 TRBV18
CASSLDLRGPGGEQYF TGTGCCAGCAGCTTAGACCTGAGAGGGCCAGGTGGGGAGCAGTACTTC NA NA TRBJ2-7 TRBV5-4
CASSQVFSGELFF TGCGCCAGCAGCCAAGTTTTCAGCGGGGAGCTGTTTTTT NA NA TRBJ2-2 TRBV4-1
CASSSPRGRDYNEQFF TGCGCCAGCAGCAGCCCAAGAGGTCGGGACTACAATGAGCAGTTCTTC NA NA TRBJ2-1 TRBV4-1
CASSWGRGEKLFF TGCGCCAGCAGCTGGGGCCGGGGTGAAAAACTGTTTTTT NA NA TRBJ1-4 TRBV5-1
CASSVGRRTVEAFF TGTGCCAGCAGTGTAGGGAGAAGGACAGTAGAAGCTTTCTTT NA NA TRBJ1-1 TRBV28
CASRPGSGSNQPQHF TGTGCCAGCAGACCGGGCTCCGGTAGCAATCAGCCCCAGCATTTT NA NA TRBJ1-5 TRBV27
CASSLLYRGSNQPQHF TGCGCCAGCAGCCTTCTTTACAGGGGAAGCAATCAGCCCCAGCATTTT NA TRBD1 TRBJ1-5 TRBV4-1
CASSLERGPIREKQYF TGCGCCAGCAGCCTTGAACGGGGACCGATCCGTGAGAAGCAGTACTTC NA NA TRBJ2-7 TRBV5-1
CASSPGGRGGPAEDEQYF TGTGCCAGCAGCCCAGGGGGTAGGGGCGGGCCGGCGGAGGACGAGCAGTACTTC NA TRBD1 TRBJ2-7 TRBV11-3
CASSYHDRGPTDTQYF TGTGCCAGCAGTTACCATGATAGGGGCCCCACAGATACGCAGTATTTT NA NA TRBJ2-3 TRBV6-5
CASSLTGVGGELFF TGTGCCAGCAGCTTAACTGGGGTGGGCGGGGAGCTGTTTTTT NA NA TRBJ2-2 TRBV7-3
CASSLGHSNTGELFF TGCGCCAGCAGCTTGGGACATTCGAACACCGGGGAGCTGTTTTTT few NA TRBJ2-2 TRBV5-1